This TCR beta chain derives from a study of patients with pleural tuberculosis. TCRdb passed the reads through MiXCR, listing each CDR3 protein once. This sample has 40,000 to 55,000 distinct CDR3 sequences, with about 7.3% found just once. V shed 9 bases and J shed 4 bases, with 12 bases lying between them. Germline CDR1 reads KGHDR; CDR2 reads SFDVKD. The CDR3 is 13 residues long. About this clonotype: A clone one base away is much larger, so this may be a read error.

The receptor was isolated from a human donor with pleural tuberculosis. This chain connects TRBV24-1 to TRBJ1-3; the D is unclear. The CDR3 region has the DNA TGTGCCACCCCCACTCCCTCCGGAAACACCATATATTTT. Residues: CATPTPSGNTIYF.